This T cell receptor (beta chain) was observed in a study of vaccination and CD4 T cells after COVID-19. The CDR3 sequence is 19 residues long. Germline values: CDR1 LGHNA, CDR2 YNFKEQ. Trimming shortened V by 3 bases and J by 7 bases, and 25 bases separated the two germline ends. In the case of this clonotype: Its antigen is currently unknown.

Treatment described: roughly nine-day PBMC culture with coronavirus spike peptide pools or control peptides (ViraFEST assay). The Oncomine TCR Beta short-read assay was applied to DNA of cultured CD4+ T cells. Using its own MiXCR run on the PCR reads, TCRdb lists one record per CDR3 protein. This sample has about 15,000 distinct CDR3 sequences, with approximately 52% found just once. Material: CD4+ T cells from blood, cultured in vitro. The chain joins TRBV4-2 to TRBJ1-6; D uncertain. This TCR came from a human donor who had recovered from COVID-19. The CDR3 loop is CASSQNFWGGGDQNSPLHF. The CDR3 DNA reads as TGTGCCAGCAGCCAGAATTTTTGGGGAGGCGGGGATCAGAATTCACCCCTCCACTTT.